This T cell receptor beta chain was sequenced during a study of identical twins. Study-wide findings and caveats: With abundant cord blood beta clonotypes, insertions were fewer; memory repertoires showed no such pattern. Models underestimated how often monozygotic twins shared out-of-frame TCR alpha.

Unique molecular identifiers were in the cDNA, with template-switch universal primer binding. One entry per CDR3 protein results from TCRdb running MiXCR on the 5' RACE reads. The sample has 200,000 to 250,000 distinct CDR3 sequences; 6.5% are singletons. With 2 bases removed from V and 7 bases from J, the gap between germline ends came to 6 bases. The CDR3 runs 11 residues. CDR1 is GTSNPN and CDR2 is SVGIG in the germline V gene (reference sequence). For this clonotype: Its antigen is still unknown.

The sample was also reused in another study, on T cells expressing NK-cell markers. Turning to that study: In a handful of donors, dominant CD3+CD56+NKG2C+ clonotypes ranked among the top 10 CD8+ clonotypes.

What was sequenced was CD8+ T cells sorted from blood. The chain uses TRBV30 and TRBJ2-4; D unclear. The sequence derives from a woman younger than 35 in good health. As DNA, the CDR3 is TGTGCCTGGAGTATACAGAACATTCAGTACTTC. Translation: CAWSIQNIQYF.